This T cell receptor (beta chain) came from a study of blood T cells in healthy people across ages. The CDR3 is 15 residues long. Germline V lookup: CDR1 MDHEN, CDR2 SYDVKM. The second PCR ran roughly 6 to 11 cycles with a sample-barcoded 5' primer and J-beta primers. TCRdb redid the calling of the 5' RACE reads with MiXCR, one entry per CDR3 protein. The table has about 570,000 distinct CDR3 sequences, approximately 25% seen once. This clonotype was observed a handful of times. At one end the junction does not follow the germline gene, possibly because of a read error. The material sequenced was blood. This receptor was identified in a woman aged 70-85 years in good health. V gene TRBV28 combines with J gene TRBJ2-5; 8 nucleotides agree with TRBD2. The CDR3 DNA reads as TGTGCCAGCAGTCATTCGGGGGGGCGGAAGGAGACCCAGCACTTC. Its translation is CASSHSGGRKETQHF. The full variable domain, with the rest looked up from reference TRBV28 and TRBJ2-5, is DVKVTQSSRYLVKRTGEKVFLECVQDMDHENMFWYRQDPGLGLRLIYFSYDVKMKEKGDIPEGYSVSREKKERFSLILESASTNQTSMYLCASSHSGGRKETQHFGPGTRLLVL.